Listed below are T cell receptor beta chains from one sample, sequenced in a study of neurological immune-mediated disorders. A single record per CDR3 protein comes from TCRdb applying MiXCR to the 5' RACE reads. The sample holds 95,000 or so distinct CDR3 sequences; 3.5% are singletons and the top ten take under 6.5%. Source material: PBMCs. The source is a woman aged 18 to 35 with multiple sclerosis. The CDR3 runs from the conserved cysteine through the conserved F or W. D genes are given only for firm matches. Only part of the rows carry a size: once, few, many, or a class if the clone is expanded.

clone_size: many
v_call: TRBV7-9
d_call: TRBD1
j_call: TRBJ1-2
cdr3_nt: TGTGCCAGCAGCTTAACGGGGACAGGGGCCTATGGCTACACCTTC
cdr3_aa: CASSLTGTGAYGYTF

clone_size: many
v_call: TRBV12-3/TRBV12-4
d_call: TRBD1
j_call: TRBJ2-5
cdr3_nt: TGTGCCAGCAGTCCACGGGGGACAGGTCAATATGGGAAGACCCAGTACTTC
cdr3_aa: CASSPRGTGQYGKTQYF

clone_size: many
v_call: TRBV20-1
d_call: TRBD2
j_call: TRBJ2-1
cdr3_nt: TGCAGTGCTAGGAGGAGCGGGGGGGATGAGCAGTTCTTC
cdr3_aa: CSARRSGGDEQFF

clone_size: many
v_call: TRBV5-6
d_call: -
j_call: TRBJ1-1
cdr3_nt: TGTGCCAGCAGCCCCCCGGGGGTAAACACTGAAGCTTTCTTT
cdr3_aa: CASSPPGVNTEAFF

clone_size: many
v_call: TRBV12-3/TRBV12-4
d_call: -
j_call: TRBJ1-2
cdr3_nt: TGTGCCAGCAGTTTAGCGCATGGTTACTCCCCCGCGGATGGCTACACCTTC
cdr3_aa: CASSLAHGYSPADGYTF

clone_size: many
v_call: TRBV7-8
d_call: -
j_call: TRBJ1-5
cdr3_nt: TGTGCCAGCAGCTTATTCGGATATCAGCCCCAGCATTTT
cdr3_aa: CASSLFGYQPQHF

clone_size: many
v_call: TRBV5-1
d_call: -
j_call: TRBJ2-7
cdr3_nt: TGCGCCAGCAGCTGGCAGGGGTACACCTACGAGCAGTACTTC
cdr3_aa: CASSWQGYTYEQYF

clone_size: many
v_call: TRBV6-2/TRBV6-3
d_call: -
j_call: TRBJ2-7
cdr3_nt: TGTGCCAGCAGTTTCGGGATTCCGGGCGACGAGCAGTACTTC
cdr3_aa: CASSFGIPGDEQYF

clone_size: many
v_call: TRBV7-2
d_call: TRBD2
j_call: TRBJ2-3
cdr3_nt: TGTGCCAGCAGCTTACGGCCGGGAGGGTTCCGGCCAGATACGCAGTATTTT
cdr3_aa: CASSLRPGGFRPDTQYF

clone_size: many
v_call: TRBV20-1
d_call: -
j_call: TRBJ2-1
cdr3_nt: TGCAGTGCCATTCATGACGGGCGTCAGTTCTTC
cdr3_aa: CSAIHDGRQFF

clone_size: many
v_call: TRBV20-1
d_call: -
j_call: TRBJ2-7
cdr3_nt: TGCAGTGCTAGAGACAACAGGGTGGACTACGAGCAGTACTTC
cdr3_aa: CSARDNRVDYEQYF

clone_size: many
v_call: TRBV29-1
d_call: TRBD2
j_call: TRBJ2-3
cdr3_nt: TGCAGCTCGGGGGGGGCGGCAGGCGGGAGCCTCCGGGGAGATACGCAGTATTTT
cdr3_aa: CSSGGAAGGSLRGDTQYF

clone_size: many
v_call: TRBV6-4
d_call: TRBD2
j_call: TRBJ2-1
cdr3_nt: TGTGCCACCAGTCAACGGACTAGCGGCGGGGATGAGCAGTTCTTC
cdr3_aa: CATSQRTSGGDEQFF

clone_size: -
v_call: TRBV6-6
d_call: -
j_call: TRBJ1-3
cdr3_nt: TGTGCCAGCAGTTATGACAAATCAGCTGGAAACACCATATATTTT
cdr3_aa: CASSYDKSAGNTIYF

clone_size: few
v_call: TRBV5-1
d_call: TRBD1
j_call: TRBJ2-7
cdr3_nt: TGCGCCAGCAGCTTGGGACAGGGGTTGGACGAGCAGTACTTC
cdr3_aa: CASSLGQGLDEQYF

clone_size: many
v_call: TRBV7-9
d_call: TRBD2
j_call: TRBJ2-6
cdr3_nt: TGTGCCAGCAGCCCCCGGACTAGCGGGACGTCTGGGGCCAACGTCCTGACTTTC
cdr3_aa: CASSPRTSGTSGANVLTF

clone_size: -
v_call: TRBV6-1
d_call: -
j_call: TRBJ2-5
cdr3_nt: TGTGCCAGCAGTGAACCCGCAGGGTCCCAAGAGACCCAGTACTTC
cdr3_aa: CASSEPAGSQETQYF

clone_size: many
v_call: TRBV6-2/TRBV6-3
d_call: -
j_call: TRBJ2-7
cdr3_nt: TGTGCCAGCAGTTACCTCGGCGACGGGTCCTACGAGCAGTACTTC
cdr3_aa: CASSYLGDGSYEQYF

clone_size: many
v_call: TRBV6-6
d_call: -
j_call: TRBJ2-7
cdr3_nt: TGTGCCAGCAGTTCCCCCCGAGACTACGAGCAGTACTTC
cdr3_aa: CASSSPRDYEQYF

clone_size: many
v_call: TRBV7-2
d_call: -
j_call: TRBJ2-7
cdr3_nt: TGTGCCAGCAGCACAAGTCCCGAAGCCTACGAGCAGTACTTC
cdr3_aa: CASSTSPEAYEQYF

clone_size: many
v_call: TRBV2
d_call: TRBD1
j_call: TRBJ1-6
cdr3_nt: TGTGCCAGCAGGACAGGGACGTATTCACCCCTCCACTTT
cdr3_aa: CASRTGTYSPLHF

clone_size: many
v_call: TRBV11-2
d_call: -
j_call: TRBJ1-1
cdr3_nt: TGTGCCAGCAGCCCAAATCAGGTTCTGAACACTGAAGCTTTCTTT
cdr3_aa: CASSPNQVLNTEAFF

clone_size: -
v_call: TRBV7-9
d_call: -
j_call: TRBJ2-5
cdr3_nt: TGTGCCAGCAGCCGACGTTCGACAAGCCAAGAGACCCAGTACTTC
cdr3_aa: CASSRRSTSQETQYF

clone_size: -
v_call: TRBV20-1
d_call: TRBD1
j_call: TRBJ1-5
cdr3_nt: TGCAGTGCTATTACAGGGGAGTTGCAGCCCCAGCATTTT
cdr3_aa: CSAITGELQPQHF

clone_size: -
v_call: TRBV30
d_call: -
j_call: TRBJ2-2
cdr3_nt: TGTGCCTGGACCCGGGAGGACAGGGTCACCGGGGAGCTGTTTTTT
cdr3_aa: CAWTREDRVTGELFF

clone_size: many
v_call: TRBV15
d_call: -
j_call: TRBJ2-7
cdr3_nt: TGTGCCACCAGCAGAGGAGGGGAGGAGGGACCCTCCTACGAGCAGTACTTC
cdr3_aa: CATSRGGEEGPSYEQYF

clone_size: many
v_call: TRBV7-2
d_call: TRBD2
j_call: TRBJ2-7
cdr3_nt: TGTGCCAGCAGCTTCCTCACTAGCGGGGGGTCCTACGAGCAGTACTTC
cdr3_aa: CASSFLTSGGSYEQYF

clone_size: many
v_call: TRBV20-1
d_call: -
j_call: TRBJ1-5
cdr3_nt: TGCAGTGCTACGGAGGGTCTAGGCAATCAGCCCCAGCATTTT
cdr3_aa: CSATEGLGNQPQHF

clone_size: many
v_call: TRBV2
d_call: -
j_call: TRBJ1-1
cdr3_nt: TGTGCCAGCAACCCGGGTGGGAACACTGAAGCTTTCTTT
cdr3_aa: CASNPGGNTEAFF

clone_size: many
v_call: TRBV20-1
d_call: TRBD1
j_call: TRBJ2-1
cdr3_nt: TGCAGTGCTACTCATTCCGGGACAGTGTACAATGAGCAGTTCTTC
cdr3_aa: CSATHSGTVYNEQFF

clone_size: many
v_call: TRBV5-1
d_call: -
j_call: TRBJ2-1
cdr3_nt: TGCGCCAGCAGCTTGGACAACACCTACAATGAGCAGTTCTTC
cdr3_aa: CASSLDNTYNEQFF

clone_size: many
v_call: TRBV12-3/TRBV12-4
d_call: -
j_call: TRBJ1-2
cdr3_nt: TGTGCCAGCAGTTTCGATCCTAACTATGGCTACACCTTC
cdr3_aa: CASSFDPNYGYTF

clone_size: many
v_call: TRBV7-9
d_call: TRBD2
j_call: TRBJ2-1
cdr3_nt: TGTGCCAGCAGCGCTATGACTAGCGGGACCGGTGAGCAGTTCTTC
cdr3_aa: CASSAMTSGTGEQFF

clone_size: many
v_call: TRBV2
d_call: -
j_call: TRBJ2-7
cdr3_nt: TGTGCCAGCAGTGAACGCATAGGGGTAAAGCAGTACTTC
cdr3_aa: CASSERIGVKQYF

clone_size: many
v_call: TRBV4-3
d_call: TRBD2
j_call: TRBJ2-2
cdr3_nt: TGCGCCAGCAGCCAAGGCTTACTAGCGGGAGTCGACACCGGGGAGCTGTTTTTT
cdr3_aa: CASSQGLLAGVDTGELFF

clone_size: many
v_call: TRBV7-6
d_call: -
j_call: TRBJ1-6
cdr3_nt: TGTGCCAGCAGCCTAGCGGGACATAATTCACCCCTCCACTTT
cdr3_aa: CASSLAGHNSPLHF

clone_size: many
v_call: TRBV20-1
d_call: TRBD2
j_call: TRBJ2-1
cdr3_nt: TGCAGTGCTAGACTAGCGGGGGGGCCGGGTGAGCAGTTCTTC
cdr3_aa: CSARLAGGPGEQFF

clone_size: many
v_call: TRBV11-2
d_call: -
j_call: TRBJ2-4
cdr3_nt: TGTGCCAGCAGCCGGGACCGGAAAAGCATTCAGTACTTC
cdr3_aa: CASSRDRKSIQYF

clone_size: -
v_call: TRBV6-5
d_call: -
j_call: TRBJ1-3
cdr3_nt: TGTGCCAGCCGTATCTCGGGGGGACTGGCAGCTGGAAACACCATATATTTT
cdr3_aa: CASRISGGLAAGNTIYF

clone_size: many
v_call: TRBV7-2
d_call: TRBD1
j_call: TRBJ2-7
cdr3_nt: TGTGCCAGCAGCTTAGTAGGGGGACAGGGGATAGGAGAGCAGTACTTC
cdr3_aa: CASSLVGGQGIGEQYF

clone_size: many
v_call: TRBV19
d_call: -
j_call: TRBJ2-7
cdr3_nt: TGTGCCAGTAGGGCTGAAACGGGACGGGAAACCTACGAGCAGTACTTC
cdr3_aa: CASRAETGRETYEQYF

clone_size: many
v_call: TRBV12-3/TRBV12-4
d_call: -
j_call: TRBJ1-4
cdr3_nt: TGTGCCAGCAAACAGTCCCTTGCAACTAATGAAAAACTGTTTTTT
cdr3_aa: CASKQSLATNEKLFF

clone_size: many
v_call: TRBV18
d_call: -
j_call: TRBJ1-2
cdr3_nt: TGTGCCAGCTCACCACCCGTCCCCAGAGACTATGGCTACACCTTC
cdr3_aa: CASSPPVPRDYGYTF

clone_size: many
v_call: TRBV20-1
d_call: TRBD2
j_call: TRBJ2-2
cdr3_nt: TGCAGTGCCACCCCAGCGGGGAACGCCGGGGAGCTGTTTTTT
cdr3_aa: CSATPAGNAGELFF

clone_size: -
v_call: TRBV12-3/TRBV12-4
d_call: -
j_call: TRBJ1-6
cdr3_nt: TGTGCCAGCAGTTTCCCAGTTAGGGGCCTCCACTTT
cdr3_aa: CASSFPVRGLHF

clone_size: many
v_call: TRBV12-3/TRBV12-4
d_call: TRBD1
j_call: TRBJ2-7
cdr3_nt: TGTGCCAGCAGTTTGACACAGGGGTTAGGCGAGCAGTACTTC
cdr3_aa: CASSLTQGLGEQYF

clone_size: many
v_call: TRBV10-3
d_call: -
j_call: TRBJ1-1
cdr3_nt: TGTGCCATCTGCTCAGGGGTGAACACTGAAGCTTTCTTT
cdr3_aa: CAICSGVNTEAFF

clone_size: -
v_call: TRBV12-3/TRBV12-4
d_call: -
j_call: TRBJ1-1
cdr3_nt: TGTGCCAGCAGTTTAAGGGCGAACACTGAAGCTTTCTTT
cdr3_aa: CASSLRANTEAFF

clone_size: many
v_call: TRBV18
d_call: -
j_call: TRBJ1-5
cdr3_nt: TGTGCCAGCTCCAGAACGACAGGTTTCGATCAGCCCCAGCATTTT
cdr3_aa: CASSRTTGFDQPQHF

clone_size: many
v_call: TRBV5-1
d_call: TRBD2
j_call: TRBJ2-7
cdr3_nt: TGCGCCAGCAGGGGACTAGCGGGAGGGCCCTACGCGCAGTACTTC
cdr3_aa: CASRGLAGGPYAQYF